Here is one T cell receptor beta chain with its context. Its antigen has not been determined. Base qualities are not recorded, but no much larger clone differs from it by a single base. The data are from a study of blood T cell repertoires in COVID-19 (TCRdb year 2020). Study-level background: Samples covering the acute and convalescent phases of COVID-19 were provided by collaborators in the United States, Italy and Spain. The prospective study material was composed of cDNA or gDNA derived from T cells, B-cell-depleted T cells, or PBMCs. The dataset comprised deeply sampled blood TCRbeta repertoires from subjects exposed to, actively infected with, or recovered from COVID-19. The repertoires were released in a freely available public database meant as a resource for research on the immune response to SARS-CoV-2. The samples were drawn from the first 160 participants of the ongoing ImmuneRACE study and from roughly 1,300 subjects provided by 6 global collaborators. The sample metadata nearly always contained a de-identified subject ID, COVID-19 status, age in years and sex. Where available, HLA class I and class II types were taken from metadata supplied by the sample provider and were not determined by assay-based typing.

Here V drops 5 bases and J drops 2 bases, and the junction holds 1 base not matched to any gene. Reading the germline V gene gives CDR1 SNHLY and CDR2 FYNNEI. Including the terminal cysteine and phenylalanine, the CDR3 comprises 13 residues. CDR3 DNA only is kept here, 39 bases in frame from base 1. Results the study describes overall, beyond this receptor: How much clinical and demographic metadata was included differed by source and by participant, and the metadata was provided uncurated.

TCRbeta CDR3 regions were amplified from genomic DNA using the immunoSEQ Assay, a bias-controlled multiplex PCR. In the source study's methods: The number of nucleated cells in each sample was estimated from the amplification of reference gene primers within the assay. Sequence reads were collapsed and filtered to measure the absolute abundance of every unique TCRbeta CDR3 rearrangement. Productive Simpson clonality was computed per sample as the square root of Simpson's diversity index over productive rearrangements. TCRdb holds this immuneACCESS table with in-frame rearrangements only. Some clones are missing; in checked studies, unresolved V genes explain under half, and the rest has no known cause. V, J and clone size derive from that table, while D and trimming were established from the DNA sequence. The sample profile shows roughly 160,000 clones; 85% to 90% of them were found once. The top ten clonotypes cover approximately 2.1% of the sample.

A second Seattle source provided samples from volunteer blood donors who had recovered from COVID-19. The collaborating institutions used their own protocols to collect whole blood in K2EDTA tubes. For TCRbeta analysis, collaborators shipped samples in one of three forms: frozen whole blood, isolated PBMCs, or DNA extracted from either of those sample types. This TCR derives from a man in his fifties or sixties who had recovered from COVID-19. The sequencing input was peripheral blood. The chain is made from TRBV2 and TRBJ2-5, with 8 middle bases fitting TRBD1. The sequenced DNA: TGTGCCAGCAGTAGGGACAGGCAAGAGACCCAGTACTTC. Its protein is CASSRDRQETQYF. The CDR3 plus the reference TRBV2 and TRBJ2-5 genes for the other parts give the full variable domain: EPEVTQTPSHQVTQMGQEVILRCVPISNHLYFYWYRQILGQKVEFLVSFYNNEISEKSEIFDDQFSVERPDGSNFTLKIRSTKLEDSAMYFCASSRDRQETQYFGPGTRLLVL.